This T cell receptor (beta chain) was recovered during a study of blood T cell repertoires in COVID-19. This clone has a handful of counts. Germline CDR1 SGDLS, CDR2 YYNGEE. V was clipped by 1 base and J by 8 bases, with 12 bases between them. CDR3 length: 13 amino acids. Original processing methods: Researchers report that nucleated cell counts were estimated from reference gene primer amplification. Here immunoSEQ multiplex PCR was the method, and the copy in TCRdb shows in-frame clones only, minus some. V and J calls and clone size are given by that table; D and trimming were obtained from the DNA. The sample carries 100,000 to 150,000 clones, roughly 69% recorded once.

The TCR originated in a woman aged 70-85 years with acute or convalescent COVID-19. The sequenced material came from peripheral blood. The chain has TRBV9 and TRBJ1-1; no reliable D call. CDR3 region: CASSVSGRTEAFF. CDR3 nucleotide sequence: TGTGCCAGCAGCGTATCGGGAAGAACCGAAGCTTTCTTT.